These 7 T cell receptor beta chains originate from one sample sequenced in a study of a mutant IDH1 vaccine in newly diagnosed glioma. Documented time point: week 35, safety follow-up. Each dose of the vaccine consisted of 300 ug of mutant IDH1 20-mer peptide, with topical imiquimod. Their target antigens are unknown. TCRdb's table, derived via immunoSEQ multiplex PCR, lists solely in-frame clones and lacks some. The sample gives about 47,000 clones, more than 70% of which show up once; under 7.5% is in the top ten. The source material was PBMCs, sampled from a glioma patient whose treatment included an IDH1 peptide vaccine. The receptors were gathered from a woman between 40 and 50 years old with glioma.

This clone was counted a few times. The V call is TRBV19, the J call TRBJ2-5, with D uncertain. The V end was cut by 4 bases, the J end by 5 bases, with 14 bases between. This CDR3 has 14 amino acids. Germline assignment: CDR1 LNHDA and CDR2 SQIVND (reference sequence). The CDR3 sequence: CASSTTGLGETQYF. CDR3 in DNA: TGTGCCAGTAGTACCACTGGGCTTGGGGAGACCCAGTACTTC.

The chain carries TRBV4-2 and TRBJ1-5; TRBD1 is a possible D gene (5 bases). From germline, CDR1 is LGHNA and CDR2 YNFKEQ. The length of the CDR3 is 14 residues. V was pared by 3 bases and J by 7 bases, with 13 bases between. The CDR3 DNA reads TGTGCCAGCAGCCAGGCCACGACAGCGCAGCCCCAGCATTTT. Translated, it gives CASSQATTAQPQHF.

This sequence joins TRBV19 and TRBJ2-2; TRBD2 aligns across 7 bases. This CDR3 contains 15 residues. The germline gives CDR1 LNHDA, CDR2 SQIVND (reference sequence). The trim removed 3 bases at V and 7 bases at J, leaving 8 bases unmatched. CDR3 coding DNA: TGTGCCAGTAGTATTGGGAGGGGCGCGATCGGGGAGCTGTTTTTT. It codes for CASSIGRGAIGELFF.

The J gene is TRBJ1-3, the V gene TRBV7-9; D uncertain. The CDR3 contains 12 residues. V lost 5 bases to trimming and J lost 4 bases, with 6 bases between them. Germline V gives CDR1 SEHNR, CDR2 FQNEAQ (reference sequence). The CDR3 DNA is TGTGCCAGCAGCCAGGACGGAAACACCATATATTTT. This codes for CASSQDGNTIYF.

The J gene is TRBJ1-1, the V gene TRBV5-1, with D possibly TRBD1 on 5 matching bases. The germline V gene has CDR1 SGHRS and CDR2 YFSETQ. The CDR3 is 14 residues long. V lost 4 bases, J lost 0 bases, and 10 bases lay in between. The CDR3 region is CASSIQGMNTEAFF. The CDR3 region has the DNA TGCGCCAGCAGCATCCAGGGCATGAACACTGAAGCTTTCTTT.

The J gene is TRBJ2-3, the V gene TRBV19; D possibly corresponds to TRBD2 (5 bases). V lost 7 bases to trimming and J lost 6 bases, with 23 bases between them. There are 16 residues in the CDR3. The germline V gene has CDR1 LNHDA and CDR2 SQIVND (reference sequence). The CDR3 sequence: CASKMRARAPGDTQYF. The CDR3 coding sequence is TGTGCCAGTAAGATGAGGGCCCGGGCGCCGGGGGATACGCAGTATTTT.

This clone was recorded only once. The rearrangement uses TRBV28 and TRBJ1-5; D gene ambiguous. The CDR3 is made up of 14 amino acids. Germline loops: CDR1 MDHEN, CDR2 SYDVKM. V dropped 4 bases and J dropped 5 bases, with 12 bases sitting between them. Written as DNA, the CDR3 is TGTGCCAGCAGTTCCCGTGGAAGGTATCAGCCCCAGCATTTT. Protein product: CASSSRGRYQPQHF.